This T cell receptor (beta chain) was identified during a study of blood T cell repertoires in COVID-19. Study-wide context: Specimens from acute and convalescent COVID-19 originated in the United States, Italy and Spain. PBMCs, B-cell-depleted T cells, or T cells provided the cDNA or gDNA that made up the material.

From germline, CDR1 is SGHRS and CDR2 YFSETQ. Trimming pared 0 bases from V and 4 bases from J, leaving 11 bases between. The CDR3 extends over 15 amino acids. Per the original methods: Estimated nucleated cell counts came from reference gene primer amplification. Sequencing used immunoSEQ multiplex PCR; TCRdb keeps in-frame clones, though not all of them. V and J calls and clone size come straight from that table; D and trimming were deduced from the DNA. The sample lists under 150,000 clones, approximately 84% occurring once. The sample comprised peripheral blood. This TCR was recovered from a man between 65 and 85 years old with active or convalescent COVID-19. V usage is TRBV5-1 and J usage is TRBJ2-1; tentative D call: TRBD2 (6 bases). CDR3 amino acids: CASSLVLALYNEQFF. Here the CDR3 DNA reads TGCGCCAGCAGCTTGGTCCTAGCGCTATACAATGAGCAGTTCTTC.